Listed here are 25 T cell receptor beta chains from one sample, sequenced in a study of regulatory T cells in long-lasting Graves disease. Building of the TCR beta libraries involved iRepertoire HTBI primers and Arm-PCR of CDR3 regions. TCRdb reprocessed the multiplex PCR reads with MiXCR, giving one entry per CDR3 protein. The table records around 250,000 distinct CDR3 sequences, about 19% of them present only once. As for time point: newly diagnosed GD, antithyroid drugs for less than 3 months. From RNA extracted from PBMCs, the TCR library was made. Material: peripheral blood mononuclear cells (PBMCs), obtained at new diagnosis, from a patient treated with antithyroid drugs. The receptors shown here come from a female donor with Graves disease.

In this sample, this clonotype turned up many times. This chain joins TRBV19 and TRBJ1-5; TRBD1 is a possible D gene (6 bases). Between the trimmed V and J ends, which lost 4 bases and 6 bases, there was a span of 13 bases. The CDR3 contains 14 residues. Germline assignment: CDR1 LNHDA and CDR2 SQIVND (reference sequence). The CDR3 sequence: CASSNPGGGQPQHF. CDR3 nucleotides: TGTGCCAGTAGTAATCCGGGAGGGGGTCAGCCCCAGCATTTT.

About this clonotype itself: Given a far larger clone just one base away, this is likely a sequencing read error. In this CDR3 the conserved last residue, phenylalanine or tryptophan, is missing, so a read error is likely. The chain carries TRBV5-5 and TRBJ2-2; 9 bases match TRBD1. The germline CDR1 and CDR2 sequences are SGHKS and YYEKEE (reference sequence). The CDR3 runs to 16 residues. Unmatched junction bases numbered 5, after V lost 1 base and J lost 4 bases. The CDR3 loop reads CASSLMGTGFTGELFS. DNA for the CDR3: TGTGCCAGCAGCTTGATGGGGACAGGGTTCACCGGGGAGCTGTTTTCT.

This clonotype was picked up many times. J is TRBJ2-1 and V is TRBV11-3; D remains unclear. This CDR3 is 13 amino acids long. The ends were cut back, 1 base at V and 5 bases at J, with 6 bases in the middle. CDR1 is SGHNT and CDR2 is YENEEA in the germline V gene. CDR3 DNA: TGTGCCAGCAGCTTAGGGGCAAACAATGAGCAGTTCTTC. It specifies CASSLGANNEQFF.

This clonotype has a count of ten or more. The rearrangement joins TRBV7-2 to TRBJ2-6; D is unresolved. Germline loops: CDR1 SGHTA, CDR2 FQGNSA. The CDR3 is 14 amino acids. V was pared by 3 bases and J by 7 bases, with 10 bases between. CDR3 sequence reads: CASSFTLRANVLTF. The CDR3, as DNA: TGTGCCAGCAGCTTCACCCTCCGAGCCAACGTCCTGACTTTC.

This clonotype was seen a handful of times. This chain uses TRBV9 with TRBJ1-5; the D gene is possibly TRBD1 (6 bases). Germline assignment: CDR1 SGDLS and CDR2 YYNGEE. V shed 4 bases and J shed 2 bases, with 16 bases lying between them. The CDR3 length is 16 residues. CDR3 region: CASSSDPGQGNQPQHF. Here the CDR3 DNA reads TGTGCCAGCAGCTCCGATCCGGGACAAGGCAATCAGCCCCAGCATTTT.

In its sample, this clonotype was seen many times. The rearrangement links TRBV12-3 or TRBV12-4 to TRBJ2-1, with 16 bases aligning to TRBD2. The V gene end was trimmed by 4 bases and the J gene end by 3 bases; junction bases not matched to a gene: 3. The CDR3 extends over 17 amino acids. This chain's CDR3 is CASSWGLAGGIYNEQFF. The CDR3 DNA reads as TGTGCCAGCAGTTGGGGACTAGCGGGGGGGATCTACAATGAGCAGTTCTTC.

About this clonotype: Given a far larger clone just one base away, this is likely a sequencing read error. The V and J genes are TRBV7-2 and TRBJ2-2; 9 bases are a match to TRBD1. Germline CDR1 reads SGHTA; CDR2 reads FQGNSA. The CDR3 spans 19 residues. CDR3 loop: CAGSLRTGVHPRDTGELFF. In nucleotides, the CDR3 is TGTGCCGGCAGCTTAAGGACAGGGGTCCACCCGCGGGACACCGGGGAGCTGTTTTTT.

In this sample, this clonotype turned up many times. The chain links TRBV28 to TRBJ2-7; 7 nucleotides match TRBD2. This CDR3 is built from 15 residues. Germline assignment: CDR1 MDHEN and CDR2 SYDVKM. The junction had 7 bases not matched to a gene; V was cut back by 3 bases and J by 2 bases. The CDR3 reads CASSFSSSGTYEQYF. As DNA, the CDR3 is TGTGCCAGCAGTTTTTCGTCTAGCGGAACCTACGAGCAGTACTTC. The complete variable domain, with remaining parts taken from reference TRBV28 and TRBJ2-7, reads DVKVTQSSRYLVKRTGEKVFLECVQDMDHENMFWYRQDPGLGLRLIYFSYDVKMKEKGDIPEGYSVSREKKERFSLILESASTNQTSMYLCASSFSSSGTYEQYFGPGTRLTVT.

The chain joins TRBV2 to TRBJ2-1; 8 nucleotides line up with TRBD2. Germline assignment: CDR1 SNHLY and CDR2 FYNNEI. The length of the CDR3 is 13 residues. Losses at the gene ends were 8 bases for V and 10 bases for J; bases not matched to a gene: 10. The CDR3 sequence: CASHRTSSEEQFF. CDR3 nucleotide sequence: TGTGCCAGCCACAGGACTAGCAGTGAGGAGCAGTTCTTC. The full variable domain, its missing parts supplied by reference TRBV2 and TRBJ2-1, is EPEVTQTPSHQVTQMGQEVILRCVPISNHLYFYWYRQILGQKVEFLVSFYNNEISEKSEIFDDQFSVERPDGSNFTLKIRSTKLEDSAMYFCASHRTSSEEQFFGPGTRLTVL.

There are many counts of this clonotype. The CDR3 DNA follows: TGTGCCAGCAGCTTAACTAGCGGGGGGGCTTACGAGCAGTACTTC. The encoded protein is CASSLTSGGAYEQYF. This rearrangement joins TRBV7-2 to TRBJ2-7, with 13 bases identical to TRBD2. Trimming at V came to 2 bases and at J to 4 bases, leaving 2 bases not matched to a gene. The CDR3 sequence is 15 residues long. CDR1 and CDR2 from the germline V gene are SGHTA and FQGNSA.

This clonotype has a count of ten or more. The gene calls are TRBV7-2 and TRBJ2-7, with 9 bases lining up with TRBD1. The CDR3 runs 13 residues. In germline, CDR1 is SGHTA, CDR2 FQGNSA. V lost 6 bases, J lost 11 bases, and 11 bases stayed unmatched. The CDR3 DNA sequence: TGTGCCAGCAGATCCGGGACAGGGACCGATAAGTACTTC. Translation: CASRSGTGTDKYF. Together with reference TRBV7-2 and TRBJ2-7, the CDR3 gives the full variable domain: GAGVSQSPSNKVTEKGKDVELRCDPISGHTALYWYRQSLGQGLEFLIYFQGNSAPDKSGLPSDRFSAERTGGSVSTLTIQRTQQEDSAVYLCASRSGTGTDKYFGPGTRLTVT.

The CDR3, as DNA: TGTGCCAGCATGGGGACTAGCGGGGTACATGGTGAGCAGTTCTTC. The encoded protein is CASMGTSGVHGEQFF. The chain is built from TRBV13 and TRBJ2-1, with 13 bases that match TRBD2. The CDR3 is 15 residues long. Germline V gene lookup returns CDR1 PRHDT and CDR2 FYEKMQ (reference sequence). The V and J ends lost 7 bases and 9 bases, in that order; junction bases with no gene match: 9.

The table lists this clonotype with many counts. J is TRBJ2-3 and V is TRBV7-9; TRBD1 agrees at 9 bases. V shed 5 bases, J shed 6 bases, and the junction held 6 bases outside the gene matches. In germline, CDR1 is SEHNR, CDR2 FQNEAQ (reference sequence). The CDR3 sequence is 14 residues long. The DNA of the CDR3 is TGTGCCAGCAGCCGGACAGGGGCCAGGGATACGCAGTATTTT. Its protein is CASSRTGARDTQYF.

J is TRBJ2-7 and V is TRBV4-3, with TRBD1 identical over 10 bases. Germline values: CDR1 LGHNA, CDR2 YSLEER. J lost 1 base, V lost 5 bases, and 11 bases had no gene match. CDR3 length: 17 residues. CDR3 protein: CASSDGTGQGLSYEQYF. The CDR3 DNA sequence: TGCGCCAGCAGCGATGGGACGGGACAGGGGCTATCCTACGAGCAGTACTTC.

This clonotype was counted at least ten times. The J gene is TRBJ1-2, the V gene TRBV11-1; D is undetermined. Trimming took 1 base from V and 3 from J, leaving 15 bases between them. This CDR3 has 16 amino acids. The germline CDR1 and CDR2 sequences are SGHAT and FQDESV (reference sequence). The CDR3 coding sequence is TGTGCCAGCAGCTTAGAAGTGCGTGGTATTCACTATGGCTACACCTTC. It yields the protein CASSLEVRGIHYGYTF.

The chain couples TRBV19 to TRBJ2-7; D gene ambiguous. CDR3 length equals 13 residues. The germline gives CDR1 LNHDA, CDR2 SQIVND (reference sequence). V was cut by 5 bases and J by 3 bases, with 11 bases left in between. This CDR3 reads CASSRTANYEQYF. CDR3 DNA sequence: TGTGCCAGTAGTCGGACGGCCAACTACGAGCAGTACTTC. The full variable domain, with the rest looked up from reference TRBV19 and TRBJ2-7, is DGGITQSPKYLFRKEGQNVTLSCEQNLNHDAMYWYRQDPGQGLRLIYYSQIVNDFQKGDIAEGYSVSREKKESFPLTVTSAQKNPTAFYLCASSRTANYEQYFGPGTRLTVT.

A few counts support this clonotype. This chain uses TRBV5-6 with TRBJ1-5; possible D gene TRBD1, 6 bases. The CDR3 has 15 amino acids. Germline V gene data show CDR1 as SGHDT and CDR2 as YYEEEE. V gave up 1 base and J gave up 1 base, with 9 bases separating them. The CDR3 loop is CASSLTGRSNQPQHF. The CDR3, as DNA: TGTGCCAGCAGCTTGACAGGGCGCAGCAATCAGCCCCAGCATTTT.

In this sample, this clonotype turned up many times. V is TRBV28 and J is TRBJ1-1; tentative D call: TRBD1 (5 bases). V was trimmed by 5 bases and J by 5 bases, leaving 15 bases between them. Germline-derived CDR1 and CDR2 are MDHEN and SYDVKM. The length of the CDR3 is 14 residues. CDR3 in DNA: TGTGCCAGCAGTCATAAGGGTGGGGGGACTGAAGCTTTCTTT. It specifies CASSHKGGGTEAFF.

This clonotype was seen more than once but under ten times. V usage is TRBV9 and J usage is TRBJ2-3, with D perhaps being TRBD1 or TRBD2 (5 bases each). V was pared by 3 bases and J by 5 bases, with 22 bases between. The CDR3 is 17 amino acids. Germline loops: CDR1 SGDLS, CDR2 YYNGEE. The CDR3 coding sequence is TGTGCCAGCAGCGGTGGTATGGGGACGGCCCGGGGAGATACGCAGTATTTT. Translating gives CASSGGMGTARGDTQYF. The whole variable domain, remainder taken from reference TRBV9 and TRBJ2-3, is DSGVTQTPKHLITATGQRVTLRCSPRSGDLSVYWYQQSLDQGLQFLIQYYNGEERAKGNILERFSAQQFPDLHSELNLSSLELGDSALYFCASSGGMGTARGDTQYFGPGTRLTVL.

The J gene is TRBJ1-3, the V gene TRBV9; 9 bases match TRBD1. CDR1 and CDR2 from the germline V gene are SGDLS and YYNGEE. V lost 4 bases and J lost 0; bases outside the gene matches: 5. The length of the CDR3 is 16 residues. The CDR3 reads CASSSRQGGSGNTIYF. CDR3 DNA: TGTGCCAGCAGCTCCCGACAGGGGGGCTCTGGAAACACCATATATTTT.

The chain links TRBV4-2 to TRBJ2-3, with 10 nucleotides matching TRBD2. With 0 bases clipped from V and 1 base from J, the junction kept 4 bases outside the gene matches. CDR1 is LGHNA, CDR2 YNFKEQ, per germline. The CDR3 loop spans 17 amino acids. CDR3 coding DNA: TGTGCCAGCAGCCAAGAGGGCCTAGCGGGGGGCACAGATACGCAGTATTTT. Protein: CASSQEGLAGGTDTQYF.

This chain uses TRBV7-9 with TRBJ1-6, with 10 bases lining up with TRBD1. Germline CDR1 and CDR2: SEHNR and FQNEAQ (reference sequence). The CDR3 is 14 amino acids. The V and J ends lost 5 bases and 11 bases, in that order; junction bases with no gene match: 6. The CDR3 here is CASSRPGQGPPLHF. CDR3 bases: TGTGCCAGCAGCCGTCCGGGACAGGGGCCACCCCTCCACTTT.

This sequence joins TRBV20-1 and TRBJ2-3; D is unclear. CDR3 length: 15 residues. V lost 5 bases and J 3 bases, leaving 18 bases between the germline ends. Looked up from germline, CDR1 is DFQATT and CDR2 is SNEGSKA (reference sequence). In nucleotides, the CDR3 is TGCAGTGCTCTACTTCCATTCGATCTGACAGATACGCAGTATTTT. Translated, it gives CSALLPFDLTDTQYF.

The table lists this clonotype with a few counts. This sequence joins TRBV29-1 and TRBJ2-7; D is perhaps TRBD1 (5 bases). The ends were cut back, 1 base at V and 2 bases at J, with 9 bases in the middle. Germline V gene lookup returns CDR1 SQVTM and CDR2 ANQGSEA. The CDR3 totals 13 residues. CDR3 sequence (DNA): TGCAGCGTTGAAGGTCAGGGAACCTACGAGCAGTACTTC. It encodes CSVEGQGTYEQYF.

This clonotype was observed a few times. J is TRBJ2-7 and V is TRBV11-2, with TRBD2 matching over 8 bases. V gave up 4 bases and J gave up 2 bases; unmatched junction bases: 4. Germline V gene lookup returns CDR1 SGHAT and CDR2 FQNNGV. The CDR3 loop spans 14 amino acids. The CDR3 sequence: CASSYGTRAYEQYF. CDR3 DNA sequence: TGTGCCAGCAGCTACGGGACTAGGGCCTACGAGCAGTACTTC.